This T cell receptor beta chain came from a study of early T cells in non-severe SARS-CoV-2 infection. The wider study: Bulk RNA taken from unsorted whole blood was sequenced, leaving chains unpaired.

The CDR3 consists of 17 residues. V was trimmed by 2 bases and J by 0 bases, leaving 16 bases between them. Germline CDR1 is MNHEY and CDR2 is SVGAGI. Regarding the study as a whole: Private and CD4 specificities were missed by VDJdb matching, which favored anti-spike CD8 responses.

In the case of this clonotype: Its antigen is undetermined.

Individually, cDNA molecules had unique molecular identifiers attached to them. TCRdb recomputed calls from the 5' RACE reads with MiXCR, one row per CDR3 protein. The sample includes some 91,000 distinct CDR3 sequences, 11% of them seen just once. This TCR derives from an adult who was a healthcare worker with PCR-confirmed SARS-CoV-2 infection or an uninfected control (not recorded which). The specimen was whole blood, collected at baseline. The chain combines TRBV6-5 with TRBJ2-5; tentatively, D is TRBD2 (6 bases). The CDR3 DNA reads TGTGCCAGCAGTTACCGAGGGACTCCTATTGACCAAGAGACCCAGTACTTC. Translating gives CASSYRGTPIDQETQYF.